The 17 T cell receptor beta chains presented below share a single source sample, sequenced in a study of Ad26.COV2.S vaccination and SARS-CoV-2 variants. Clones were read by immunoSEQ multiplex PCR, and TCRdb kept only the in-frame ones, dropping some. The sample yields hundreds of thousands of clones, around 90% seen once. Treatment indicated: about 20 received Ad26.COV2.S at low or high dose, single or two shots; about 5 received placebo; per-sample allocation not given. The samples were gathered on day 63 after the first injection of vaccine or placebo. The sequenced sample was peripheral blood, obtained in a trial of Ad26.COV2.S vaccine versus placebo. These receptors were collected from a person aged 18-65 years who received the Ad26.COV2.S COVID-19 vaccine or a placebo.

This clone occurred once. The chain joins TRBV19 to TRBJ2-1, with 8 bases aligning to TRBD1. The junction had 9 bases not matched to a gene; V was cut back by 6 bases and J by 2 bases. The CDR3 length is 16 residues. Germline V gene sequence: CDR1 LNHDA, CDR2 SQIVND (reference sequence). This CDR3 is CASSTLRDRPYNEQFF. The CDR3 DNA is TGTGCCAGTAGCACCCTCCGGGACAGGCCCTACAATGAGCAGTTCTTC. The entire variable domain, with the rest obtained from reference TRBV19 and TRBJ2-1, is as follows: DGGITQSPKYLFRKEGQNVTLSCEQNLNHDAMYWYRQDPGQGLRLIYYSQIVNDFQKGDIAEGYSVSREKKESFPLTVTSAQKNPTAFYLCASSTLRDRPYNEQFFGPGTRLTVL.

The J gene is TRBJ2-7, the V gene TRBV29-1; TRBD1 matches 9 bases. Per the germline V gene, CDR1 is SQVTM and CDR2 is ANQGSEA. The V segment lost 4 bases and the J segment 8 bases; nucleotides outside the gene matches: 12. The CDR3 loop spans 14 amino acids. Written as DNA, the CDR3 is TGCAGCGTTGTAGGACTACAGGGGGCCACGAAGCAGTACTTC. Translating gives CSVVGLQGATKQYF.

The chain employs TRBV5-4 and TRBJ2-7, with 9 bases matching TRBD2. CDR1 is SGHNT, CDR2 YYREEE, per germline (reference sequence). The length of the CDR3 is 16 residues. V dropped 3 bases and J dropped 3; count of bases not matched to a gene: 10. CDR3 loop: CASSSPPSGTVYEQYF. The CDR3 nucleotides are TGTGCCAGCAGCTCGCCCCCTAGCGGGACCGTCTACGAGCAGTACTTC.

The gene calls are TRBV7-9 and TRBJ1-2; the D gene is possibly TRBD1 (5 bases). Between the trimmed V and J ends, which lost 3 bases and 7 bases, there was a span of 12 bases. The CDR3 has 13 residues. Germline V gene data show CDR1 as SEHNR and CDR2 as FQNEAQ (reference sequence). The CDR3 reads CASSFPGTGGYTF. In nucleotides, the CDR3 is TGTGCCAGCAGCTTTCCCGGGACGGGTGGCTACACCTTC.

The V gene is TRBV19, the J gene TRBJ1-2; 7 bases match TRBD1. Unmatched junction bases numbered 10, after V lost 4 bases and J lost 8 bases. This CDR3 has 14 residues. Per germline, CDR1 LNHDA and CDR2 SQIVND (reference sequence). For the CDR3, the DNA is TGTGCCAGTAGTACTATACAGGGGATTGGCGGCTACACCTTC. It yields the protein CASSTIQGIGGYTF. Based on the CDR3 plus reference TRBV19 and TRBJ1-2, the full variable domain is DGGITQSPKYLFRKEGQNVTLSCEQNLNHDAMYWYRQDPGQGLRLIYYSQIVNDFQKGDIAEGYSVSREKKESFPLTVTSAQKNPTAFYLCASSTIQGIGGYTFGSGTRLTVV.

In this sample, this clone turned up once. This sequence joins TRBV29-1 and TRBJ2-5; D is uncertain. CDR1 is SQVTM and CDR2 is ANQGSEA in the germline V gene. This CDR3 comprises 11 residues. Trimming shortened V by 7 bases and J by 4 bases, and 10 bases separated the two germline ends. Here the CDR3 DNA reads TGCAGCGCTTCGAGAGGAGAGACCCAGTACTTC. This translates into CSASRGETQYF.

The rearrangement links TRBV2 to TRBJ2-3; 7 bases fit TRBD2. Trimming removed 2 bases from V and 1 base from J; junction bases left unmatched: 3. Germline CDR1 SNHLY, CDR2 FYNNEI. CDR3 length: 15 amino acids. The CDR3 reads CASSELGGGTDTQYF. DNA of the CDR3: TGTGCCAGCAGTGAACTTGGGGGGGGCACAGATACGCAGTATTTT.

The V gene is TRBV4-2, the J gene TRBJ2-6; TRBD2 aligns across 11 bases. The CDR3 is 20 residues long. Unmatched junction bases numbered 7, after V lost 0 bases and J lost 0 bases. CDR1 is LGHNA, CDR2 YNFKEQ, per germline. This CDR3 is CASSQDLAGGALSGANVLTF. CDR3 in DNA: TGTGCCAGCAGCCAAGACCTAGCGGGGGGAGCGCTCTCTGGGGCCAACGTCCTGACTTTC.

The chain is built from TRBV3-1 (or the pseudogene TRBV3-2) and TRBJ2-7; D is possibly TRBD2 (5 bases). The CDR3 consists of 13 residues. The V end was cut by 5 bases, the J end by 4 bases, with 12 bases between. The germline CDR1 and CDR2 sequences are LGHDT and YNNKEL (reference sequence). In DNA form, the CDR3 reads TGTGCCAGCAGCGATGGGAGCGTGTACGAGCAGTACTTC. It specifies CASSDGSVYEQYF.

The chain combines TRBV3-1 (or the pseudogene TRBV3-2) with TRBJ2-7; 7 bases match TRBD1. V dropped 5 bases and J dropped 8; count of bases not matched to a gene: 6. This CDR3 is built from 12 residues. Germline V gene lookup returns CDR1 LGHDT and CDR2 YNNKEL (reference sequence). For the CDR3, the DNA is TGTGCCAGCAGCTCGACAGGGAAAAAGCAGTACTTC. Its protein is CASSSTGKKQYF.

The J gene is TRBJ2-3, the V gene TRBV6-2 or TRBV6-3; 13 bases are shared with TRBD2. After removal of 6 bases from V and 4 bases from J, the junction contained 7 bases not matched to a gene. CDR1 MNHEY and CDR2 SVGEGT come from the germline V gene. The length of the CDR3 is 16 residues. The CDR3, as DNA: TGTGCCAGCAGCACCACTAGCGGGGGGGGTCCAGATACGCAGTATTTT. Protein sequence: CASSTTSGGGPDTQYF.

This rearrangement joins TRBV7-9 to TRBJ2-7, with D uncertain. V was shortened by 5 bases and J by 3 bases, with 14 bases between the two germline ends. CDR3 length equals 14 residues. CDR1 and CDR2 from the germline V gene are SEHNR and FQNEAQ (reference sequence). CDR3 bases: TGTGCCAGCAGCCGTCTTGGATTGAACTACGAGCAGTACTTC. Encoded protein: CASSRLGLNYEQYF.

V gene TRBV7-2 combines with J gene TRBJ2-4, with a tentative D call TRBD1 (8 bases). Looked up from germline, CDR1 is SGHTA and CDR2 is FQGNSA. CDR3 length: 15 residues. V dropped 5 bases and J dropped 9 bases, with 20 bases sitting between them. As DNA, the CDR3 is TGTGCCAGCAGCAGGACAGGGAGCGGGACCGGCATTCAGTACTTC. The encoded protein is CASSRTGSGTGIQYF.

The chain is built from TRBV7-9 and TRBJ1-1; D possibly corresponds to TRBD1 (6 bases). Per the germline V gene, CDR1 is SEHNR and CDR2 is FQNEAQ (reference sequence). Deletions cut 6 bases from V and 1 base from J, with 21 bases between. This CDR3 has 17 amino acids. The chain's CDR3 is CASRQYTGPQGNTEAFF. The CDR3 DNA is TGTGCCAGCAGGCAATATACAGGGCCCCAGGGGAACACTGAAGCTTTCTTT. Based on the CDR3 plus reference TRBV7-9 and TRBJ1-1, the full variable domain is DTGVSQNPRHKITKRGQNVTFRCDPISEHNRLYWYRQTLGQGPEFLTYFQNEAQLEKSRLLSDRFSAERPKGSFSTLEIQRTEQGDSAMYLCASRQYTGPQGNTEAFFGQGTRLTVV.

This clone showed up just once. One end of the junction varies from germline; a read error may be responsible. V and J are TRBV7-2 and TRBJ2-7, with 7 bases matching TRBD2. There are 16 residues in the CDR3. The germline V gene encodes CDR1 SGHTA and CDR2 FQGNSA. The CDR3 sequence: CASSHRPGLTSNEQYF. In nucleotides, the CDR3 is TGTGCCAGCAGCCATAGACCGGGACTAACCTCCAACGAGCAGTACTTC.

The rearrangement links TRBV5-1 to TRBJ2-7; D remains ambiguous. Germline V gene sequence: CDR1 SGHRS, CDR2 YFSETQ. This CDR3 has 12 amino acids. With 4 bases removed from V and 3 bases from J, the gap between germline ends came to 8 bases. The CDR3 is CASSVSFYEQYF. For the CDR3, the DNA is TGCGCCAGCAGCGTAAGCTTCTACGAGCAGTACTTC.

This chain joins TRBV5-1 and TRBJ2-7; 11 nucleotides agree with TRBD2. V was clipped by 3 bases and J by 1 base; unmatched bases: 3. The CDR3 length is 15 residues. Germline V gene sequence: CDR1 SGHRS, CDR2 YFSETQ. The CDR3: CASSSLAGGSYEQYF. The CDR3 DNA follows: TGCGCCAGCAGCTCGCTAGCGGGAGGTTCCTACGAGCAGTACTTC.